The present T cell receptor (beta chain) was sequenced within a study of cytomegalovirus exposure and HLA in healthy donors. On the study more broadly: There were under 140 million unique TCR beta sequences, drawn from approximately 180 million T cells, in an earlier analysis.

Use of 60 Vbeta and 13 Jbeta primers characterized the PCR. Method: immunoSEQ multiplex PCR; TCRdb's copy keeps in-frame clones and lacks some. The sample has roughly 170,000 clones; approximately 80% are singletons. The CDR3 loop spans 16 amino acids. The V segment lost 3 bases and the J segment 7 bases; nucleotides outside the gene matches: 10. From germline, CDR1 is MGHRA and CDR2 YSYEKL. General study results and limits: Common viral pathogens were later found to be apparently linked to several of the most significant clusters. Later analysis reportedly placed an Asian-associated ancestry cluster below the roughly 690-donor mean in N-insertions.

Only a few counts were recorded for this clone. Its specificity is not known. The chain links TRBV4-1 to TRBJ1-4; 8 bases align to TRBD1. Sequences were obtained from PBMCs. The clonotype was recovered from a girl between 2 and 10 years old in good health and CMV-seropositive. CDR3 sequence (DNA): TGCGCCAGCAGCCACAACGACTGGACAGGGTTTGAAAAACTGTTTTTT. This sequence encodes CASSHNDWTGFEKLFF.